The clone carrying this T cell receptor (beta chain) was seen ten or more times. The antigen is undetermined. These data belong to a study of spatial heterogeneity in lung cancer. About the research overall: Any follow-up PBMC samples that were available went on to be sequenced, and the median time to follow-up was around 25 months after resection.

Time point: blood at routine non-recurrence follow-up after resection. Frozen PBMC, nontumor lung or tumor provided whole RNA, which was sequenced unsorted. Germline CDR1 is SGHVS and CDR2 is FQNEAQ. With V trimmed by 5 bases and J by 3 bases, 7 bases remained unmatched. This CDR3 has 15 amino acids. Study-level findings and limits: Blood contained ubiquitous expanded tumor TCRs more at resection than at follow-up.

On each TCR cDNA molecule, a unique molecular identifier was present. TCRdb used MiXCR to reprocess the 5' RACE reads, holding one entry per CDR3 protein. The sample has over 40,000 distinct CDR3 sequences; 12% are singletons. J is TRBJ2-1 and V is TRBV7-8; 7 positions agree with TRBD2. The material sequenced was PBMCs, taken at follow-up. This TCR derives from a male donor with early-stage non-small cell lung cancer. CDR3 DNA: TGTGCCAGCAGCCTTTCAGCGGGACTCTACAATGAGCAGTTCTTC. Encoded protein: CASSLSAGLYNEQFF. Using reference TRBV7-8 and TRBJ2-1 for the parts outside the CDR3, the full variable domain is GAGVSQSPRYKVAKRGQDVALRCDPISGHVSLFWYQQALGQGPEFLTYFQNEAQLDKSGLPSDRFFAERPEGSVSTLKIQRTQQEDSAVYLCASSLSAGLYNEQFFGPGTRLTVL.